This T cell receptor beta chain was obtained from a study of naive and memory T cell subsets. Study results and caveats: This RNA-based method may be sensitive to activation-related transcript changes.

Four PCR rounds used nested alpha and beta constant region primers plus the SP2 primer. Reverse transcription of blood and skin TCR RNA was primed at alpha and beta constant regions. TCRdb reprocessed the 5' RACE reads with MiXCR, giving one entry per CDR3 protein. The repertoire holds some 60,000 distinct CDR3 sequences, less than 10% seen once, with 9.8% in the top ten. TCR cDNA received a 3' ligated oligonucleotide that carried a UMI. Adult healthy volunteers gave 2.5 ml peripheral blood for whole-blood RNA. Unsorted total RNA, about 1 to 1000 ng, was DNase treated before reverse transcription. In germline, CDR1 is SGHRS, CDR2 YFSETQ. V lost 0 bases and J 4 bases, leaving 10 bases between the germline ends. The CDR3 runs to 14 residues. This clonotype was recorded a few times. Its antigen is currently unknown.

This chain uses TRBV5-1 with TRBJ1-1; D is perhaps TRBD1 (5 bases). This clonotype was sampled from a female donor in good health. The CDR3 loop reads CASSLVGEGTEAFF. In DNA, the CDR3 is TGCGCCAGCAGCTTGGTAGGGGAAGGCACTGAAGCTTTCTTT.